A selection of T cell receptor beta chains follows, all from one sample in a study of blood T cell repertoires in COVID-19. The assay was immunoSEQ multiplex PCR, and TCRdb's table has in-frame clones only and misses some. The table has tens of thousands of clones, approximately 83% seen once; the top ten hold under 4.5%. The sequenced material came from peripheral blood. The source of these receptors is a man aged 45-60 years with acute or convalescent COVID-19. Both conserved end residues are part of each CDR3. The order of the fields is J gene, V gene, CDR3 protein.

J: TRBJ1-4
V: TRBV27
CDR3: CASGLTGGREKLFF

J: TRBJ2-5
V: TRBV2
CDR3: CASRDRDRRQETQYF

J: TRBJ2-7
V: TRBV28
CDR3: CASSYPRGSGVVESYEQYF

J: TRBJ2-3
V: TRBV11-2
CDR3: CASSLRGAGGDTQYF

J: TRBJ2-3
V: TRBV28
CDR3: CASSLLAASTDTQYF

J: TRBJ1-1
V: TRBV7-9
CDR3: CASSLAGTGTTEAFF

J: TRBJ1-2
V: TRBV7-2
CDR3: CASSPPTGYGYTF

J: TRBJ2-1
V: TRBV3-1/TRBV3-2
CDR3: CASSRVLAGGSYNEQFF

J: TRBJ1-1
V: TRBV10-3
CDR3: CAISVGQANTEAFF

J: TRBJ1-1
V: TRBV7-2
CDR3: CASSQAVGRAFF

J: TRBJ2-7
V: TRBV5-1
CDR3: CASSFGLAYEQYF

J: TRBJ2-5
V: TRBV11-2
CDR3: CASSLTGTLHEYF

J: TRBJ2-1
V: TRBV7-3
CDR3: CASSPSQLSSYNEQFF

J: TRBJ2-5
V: TRBV6-2/TRBV6-3
CDR3: CASSPWRVQETQYF

J: TRBJ2-2
V: TRBV6-4
CDR3: CAARGDKDTGELFF

J: TRBJ1-1
V: TRBV2
CDR3: CASSALGAGTEAFF

J: TRBJ2-5
V: TRBV6-4
CDR3: CAISPTGLGETQYF

J: TRBJ2-7
V: TRBV6-5
CDR3: CASGTTSGPSYEQYF

J: TRBJ2-1
V: TRBV5-1
CDR3: CASSLGQGAHNEQFF

J: TRBJ2-1
V: TRBV7-8
CDR3: CASSLSLAGPGEQFF

J: TRBJ2-1
V: TRBV2
CDR3: CARTGTAYNEQFF

J: TRBJ2-1
V: TRBV6-5
CDR3: CASSYPGLAYNEQFF

J: TRBJ1-4
V: TRBV19
CDR3: CASNREGGKLFF

J: TRBJ2-7
V: TRBV19
CDR3: CASSISTGGIYEQYF

J: TRBJ2-7
V: TRBV5-4
CDR3: CASSLRAGNEQYF

J: TRBJ2-3
V: TRBV5-1
CDR3: CASSLAGQGSTDTQYF

J: TRBJ1-2
V: TRBV7-3
CDR3: CASSPRGGDGYTF

J: TRBJ1-6
V: TRBV12-3/TRBV12-4
CDR3: CASSYAGGGALHF

J: TRBJ2-7
V: TRBV14
CDR3: CASSGTSGVEQYF

J: TRBJ1-6
V: TRBV2
CDR3: CASGSSYNSPLHF

J: TRBJ2-2
V: TRBV20-1
CDR3: CSASHGSGTGELFF

J: TRBJ2-3
V: TRBV18
CDR3: CASSPESKPDTQYF

J: TRBJ1-3
V: TRBV5-1
CDR3: CASSLDRDSGNTIYF

J: TRBJ2-2
V: TRBV5-1
CDR3: CASSLSGGGVAGGELFF

J: TRBJ2-7
V: TRBV10-2
CDR3: CASSEGQGAGEQYF

J: TRBJ2-7
V: TRBV5-6
CDR3: CASSLGGPFGWYEQYF